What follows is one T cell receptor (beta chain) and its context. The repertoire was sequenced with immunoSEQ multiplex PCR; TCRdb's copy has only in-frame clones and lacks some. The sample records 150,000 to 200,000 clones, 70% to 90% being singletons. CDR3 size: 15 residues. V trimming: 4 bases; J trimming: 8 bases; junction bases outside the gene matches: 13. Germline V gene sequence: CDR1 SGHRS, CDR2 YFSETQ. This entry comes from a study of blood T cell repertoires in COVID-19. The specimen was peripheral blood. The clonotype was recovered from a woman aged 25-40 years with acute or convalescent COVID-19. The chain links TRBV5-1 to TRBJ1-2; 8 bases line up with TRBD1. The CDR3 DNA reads TGCGCCAGCAGCACACCCGGACAGGGAGGAGGAGGCTACACCTTC. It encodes CASSTPGQGGGGYTF. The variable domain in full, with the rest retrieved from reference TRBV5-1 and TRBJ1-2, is KAGVTQTPRYLIKTRGQQVTLSCSPISGHRSVSWYQQTPGQGLQFLFEYFSETQRNKGNFPGRFSGRQFSNSRSEMNVSTLELGDSALYLCASSTPGQGGGGYTFGSGTRLTVV.